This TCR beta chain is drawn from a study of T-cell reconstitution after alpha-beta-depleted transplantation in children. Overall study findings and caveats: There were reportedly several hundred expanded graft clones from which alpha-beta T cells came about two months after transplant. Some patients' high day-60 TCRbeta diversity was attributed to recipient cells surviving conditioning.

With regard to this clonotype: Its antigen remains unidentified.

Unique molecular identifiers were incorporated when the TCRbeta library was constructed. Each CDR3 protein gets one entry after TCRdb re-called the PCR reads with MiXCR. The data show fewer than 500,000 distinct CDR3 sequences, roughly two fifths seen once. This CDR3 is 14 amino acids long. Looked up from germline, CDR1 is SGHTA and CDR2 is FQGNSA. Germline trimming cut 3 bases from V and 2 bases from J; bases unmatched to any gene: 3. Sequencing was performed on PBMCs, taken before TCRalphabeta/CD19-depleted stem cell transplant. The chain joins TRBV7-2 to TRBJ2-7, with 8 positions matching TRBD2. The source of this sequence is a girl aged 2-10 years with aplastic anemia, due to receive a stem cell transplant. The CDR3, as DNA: TGTGCCAGCAGCTTCGCGGGGGGCCCCTACGAGCAGTACTTC. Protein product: CASSFAGGPYEQYF.